This is a list of T cell receptor beta chains from one sample in a study of vaccination and CD4 T cells after COVID-19. TCRdb re-called the PCR reads through MiXCR, storing one row per CDR3 protein. The sample shows about 18,000 distinct CDR3 sequences, around 50% of them seen only once. Their antigens remain unidentified. Sequenced here: CD4+ T cells from blood, cultured in vitro, sampled about 7 months after SARS-CoV-2 vaccination. The receptors were sampled from a human donor who had recovered from COVID-19. Each CDR3 is given with its conserved first and last residue. Each record gives: CDR3 DNA, CDR3 protein, D gene, V gene, clone size, J gene. The D gene is left open where the match is weak. The size field is filled for only some rows; it gives once, few, many or a size class.

cdr3_nt: TGTGCCAGCAGCTCGGACCTCTCAACCTACGAGCAGTACTTC
cdr3_aa: CASSSDLSTYEQYF
d_call: .
v_call: TRBV7-9
clone_size: large
j_call: TRBJ2-7

cdr3_nt: TGTGCCAGCAGCTTAGGGACAGGAGCCGGGGAGCTGTTTTTT
cdr3_aa: CASSLGTGAGELFF
d_call: TRBD1
v_call: TRBV11-1
clone_size: .
j_call: TRBJ2-2

cdr3_nt: TGCGCCAGCAGCTCCGGACAGGGCGGCTATGGCTACACCTTC
cdr3_aa: CASSSGQGGYGYTF
d_call: TRBD1
v_call: TRBV5-1
clone_size: .
j_call: TRBJ1-2

cdr3_nt: TGTGCCAGCTACTCCGGGGACAGGGGCGGCTACACCTTC
cdr3_aa: CASYSGDRGGYTF
d_call: TRBD1
v_call: TRBV7-9
clone_size: .
j_call: TRBJ1-2

cdr3_nt: TGTGCCAGCAGTTTGCAGGGCGCCGCCACTGAAGCTTTCTTT
cdr3_aa: CASSLQGAATEAFF
d_call: .
v_call: TRBV27
clone_size: few
j_call: TRBJ1-1

cdr3_nt: TGTGCCAGCAGACCGTGGGGCAGGGGTCAGCCCCAGCATTTT
cdr3_aa: CASRPWGRGQPQHF
d_call: .
v_call: TRBV6-1
clone_size: once
j_call: TRBJ1-5

cdr3_nt: TGTGCCACCAGTGCGGGCGGAAGGGGATATAGCAATCAGCCCCAGCATTTT
cdr3_aa: CATSAGGRGYSNQPQHF
d_call: .
v_call: TRBV24-1
clone_size: few
j_call: TRBJ1-5

cdr3_nt: TGTGCCAGCTCACCACGCAGAGGGGACGGTTCAGAGACCCAGTACTTC
cdr3_aa: CASSPRRGDGSETQYF
d_call: .
v_call: TRBV18
clone_size: .
j_call: TRBJ2-5

cdr3_nt: TGTGCCAGCAGGCCCACAGTCACCGGGGAGCTGTTTTTT
cdr3_aa: CASRPTVTGELFF
d_call: .
v_call: TRBV6-1
clone_size: .
j_call: TRBJ2-2

cdr3_nt: TGTGCCAGCAGTGAAGTTCGGGACAATCAGCCCCAGCATTTT
cdr3_aa: CASSEVRDNQPQHF
d_call: .
v_call: TRBV6-1
clone_size: .
j_call: TRBJ1-5

cdr3_nt: TGTGCCAGCAGCTACGGGACAGCGAACACTGAAGCTTTCTTT
cdr3_aa: CASSYGTANTEAFF
d_call: TRBD1
v_call: TRBV7-2
clone_size: .
j_call: TRBJ1-1

cdr3_nt: TGCAGTGCTCCTCGGACTAGGGGCCAAGAGACCCAGTACTTC
cdr3_aa: CSAPRTRGQETQYF
d_call: TRBD2
v_call: TRBV20-1
clone_size: .
j_call: TRBJ2-5

cdr3_nt: TGTGCCAGCAGCCAAGCTCTGCGGGGGGGGCAAGAGACCCAGTACTTC
cdr3_aa: CASSQALRGGQETQYF
d_call: TRBD2
v_call: TRBV4-2
clone_size: .
j_call: TRBJ2-5

cdr3_nt: TGTGCCACCAGTACGAACCTAGTGGGGGGAATACGCAATCAGCCCCAGCATTTT
cdr3_aa: CATSTNLVGGIRNQPQHF
d_call: .
v_call: TRBV15
clone_size: many
j_call: TRBJ1-5

cdr3_nt: TGTGCCAGCAGCTTCCGGGACAGGGGCTACGAGCAGTACTTC
cdr3_aa: CASSFRDRGYEQYF
d_call: TRBD1
v_call: TRBV7-9
clone_size: few
j_call: TRBJ2-7

cdr3_nt: TGTGCCAGCAGTGATGGAGGGTTAGGGACCCAGTACTTC
cdr3_aa: CASSDGGLGTQYF
d_call: .
v_call: TRBV25-1
clone_size: .
j_call: TRBJ2-5

cdr3_nt: TGTGCCAGCAGCTTAGCGTGGGGGGAAGGTGGCTACACCTTC
cdr3_aa: CASSLAWGEGGYTF
d_call: .
v_call: TRBV7-2
clone_size: .
j_call: TRBJ1-2

cdr3_nt: TGTGCCAGCAGTTACTACGGAGAGACCCAGTACTTC
cdr3_aa: CASSYYGETQYF
d_call: .
v_call: TRBV6-2/TRBV6-3
clone_size: once
j_call: TRBJ2-5

cdr3_nt: TGCAGTGCTAGAGATCAGGGCCTATCCTACGAGCAGTACTTC
cdr3_aa: CSARDQGLSYEQYF
d_call: .
v_call: TRBV20-1
clone_size: .
j_call: TRBJ2-7

cdr3_nt: TGTGCCAGCAGCACCGACCCGGGTCAGGAAGCTTTCTTT
cdr3_aa: CASSTDPGQEAFF
d_call: .
v_call: TRBV11-1
clone_size: .
j_call: TRBJ1-1

cdr3_nt: TGTGCCACCAGTGATTCGCAAAAGGGGGACGAGCAGTACTTC
cdr3_aa: CATSDSQKGDEQYF
d_call: .
v_call: TRBV24-1
clone_size: few
j_call: TRBJ2-7

cdr3_nt: TGCGCCAGCAACAGGGACTCTACGGGAAACACCATATATTTT
cdr3_aa: CASNRDSTGNTIYF
d_call: .
v_call: TRBV10-1
clone_size: .
j_call: TRBJ1-3

cdr3_nt: TGCAGTGCCGAGCGGACCAGCTCCTACAATGAGCAGTTCTTC
cdr3_aa: CSAERTSSYNEQFF
d_call: .
v_call: TRBV20-1
clone_size: .
j_call: TRBJ2-1

cdr3_nt: TGTGCCACCAGTGATTTGACGCGGTATCACACTGAAGCTTTCTTT
cdr3_aa: CATSDLTRYHTEAFF
d_call: .
v_call: TRBV24-1
clone_size: .
j_call: TRBJ1-1

cdr3_nt: TGTGCCAGCAGCCTAGATCCGGGACAGGGATATACCGGGGAGCTGTTTTTT
cdr3_aa: CASSLDPGQGYTGELFF
d_call: TRBD1
v_call: TRBV7-3
clone_size: .
j_call: TRBJ2-2

cdr3_nt: TGTGCCAGCAGAAGGAGCGGGGGGGCCTCCTACAATGAGCAGTTCTTC
cdr3_aa: CASRRSGGASYNEQFF
d_call: TRBD2
v_call: TRBV7-2
clone_size: .
j_call: TRBJ2-1

cdr3_nt: TGTGCCATCAACTGCCTAGAGGACCCCCTAGCGGGGTGTCTGGGCAATGAGCAGTTCTTC
cdr3_aa: CAINCLEDPLAGCLGNEQFF
d_call: TRBD2
v_call: TRBV10-3
clone_size: .
j_call: TRBJ2-1

cdr3_nt: TGTGCCAGTAGTCCCAGGGTAATAGGCAATGAGCAGTTCTTC
cdr3_aa: CASSPRVIGNEQFF
d_call: .
v_call: TRBV27
clone_size: .
j_call: TRBJ2-1

cdr3_nt: TGTGCCAGCAGCCCGGGACTAGCGGCCATATTGCATATGTTCTTC
cdr3_aa: CASSPGLAAILHMFF
d_call: TRBD2
v_call: TRBV7-9
clone_size: few
j_call: TRBJ2-1